These 18 T cell receptor beta chains share one sample of origin, sequenced in a study of blood T cells in healthy people across ages. With a J-beta primer mix and a sample-barcoded 5' primer, a second PCR ran 7 to 11 cycles. TCRdb reprocessed the 5' RACE reads via MiXCR and lists one record per CDR3 protein. Altogether around 990,000 distinct CDR3 sequences are present, less than 45% being singletons, with the ten largest covering around 14%. Sequencing was done on a sample of blood. Source of these receptors: a man younger than 35 in good health.

This rearrangement joins TRBV29-1 to TRBJ2-7; tentatively, D is TRBD1 (5 bases). V lost 0 bases and J 7 bases, leaving 13 bases between the germline ends. From germline, CDR1 is SQVTM and CDR2 ANQGSEA. The CDR3 has 13 residues. CDR3 sequence (DNA): TGCAGCGTTGAAGATGAGTGGGGCGAAGAGCAGTACTTC. The encoded protein is CSVEDEWGEEQYF.

CDR3 sequence (DNA): TGTGCCAGCAGCTTAGCCCCGAGGGTACATGGCTACACCTTC. As protein: CASSLAPRVHGYTF. The genes are TRBV7-9 and TRBJ1-2, with unresolved D. The germline V and J ends were trimmed by 0 bases and 6 bases, with 11 bases remaining between them. The CDR3 has 14 amino acids. In germline, CDR1 is SEHNR, CDR2 FQNEAQ (reference sequence).

The chain joins TRBV7-9 to TRBJ1-2; D may be TRBD1 (6 bases). V lost 0 bases, J lost 2 bases, and 10 bases lay in between. The CDR3 contains 15 residues. Germline V gene sequence: CDR1 SEHNR, CDR2 FQNEAQ (reference sequence). The CDR3 spells CASSLAQGTNYGYTF. The CDR3 bases are TGTGCCAGCAGCTTAGCCCAGGGGACAAACTATGGCTACACCTTC.

The chain is built from TRBV5-1 and TRBJ1-3; perhaps TRBD1 as D (6 bases). V lost 0 bases, J lost 4 bases, and 11 bases lay in between. This CDR3 is 15 amino acids long. CDR1 and CDR2 (germline): SGHRS, YFSETQ. CDR3 coding DNA: TGCGCCAGCAGCTTGGCATGGGGGCAAGGAAACACCATATATTTT. Protein: CASSLAWGQGNTIYF.

The CDR3 nucleotides read TGTGCCAGCAGTTACGGCAGCCCCAGCACAGATACGCAGTATTTT. Its protein is CASSYGSPSTDTQYF. The rearrangement uses TRBV6-5 and TRBJ2-3; D uncertain. The V gene's germline CDR1 is MNHEY and CDR2 SVGAGI. Trimming took off 2 bases at V and 0 bases at J, with 9 bases between the two ends. The CDR3 loop spans 15 amino acids.

The V gene is TRBV6-5, the J gene TRBJ2-5; D possibly matches TRBD1 or TRBD2 (5 bases each). The J call may be incorrect, as the DNA end agrees better with TRBJ2-7. Germline-derived CDR1 and CDR2 are MNHEY and SVGAGI. The CDR3 sequence is 14 residues long. The CDR3 bases are TGTGCCAGCAGCCGGGACGGGAATCTCCACGAGCAGTACTTC. Its translation is CASSRDGNLHEQYF.

The V and J genes are TRBV5-1 and TRBJ1-2, with TRBD1 identical over 9 bases. J was trimmed by 8 bases and V by 4 bases; bases with no gene match: 6. Germline V gene data show CDR1 as SGHRS and CDR2 as YFSETQ. CDR3 length: 13 residues. CDR3 coding DNA: TGCGCCAGCAGCGCGGACAGGGGTGACGGCTACACCTTC. This translates into CASSADRGDGYTF.

This clonotype was counted between two and nine times. The chain has TRBV20-1 and TRBJ1-2; D not resolved. The V gene's germline CDR1 is DFQATT and CDR2 SNEGSKA (reference sequence). The V and J ends lost 1 base and 1 base respectively, with 10 bases between them. There are 14 residues in the CDR3. This CDR3 is CSARVPDFNYGYTF. CDR3 DNA: TGCAGTGCTAGAGTTCCAGACTTTAACTATGGCTACACCTTC.

V is TRBV6-1 and J is TRBJ2-3; 7 nucleotides line up with TRBD2. Unmatched junction bases numbered 11, after V lost 4 bases and J lost 4 bases. CDR1 and CDR2 (germline): MNHNS, SASEGT. The CDR3 spans 16 residues. The CDR3, as DNA: TGTGCCAGCAGTGCTAGCGGAACGGGGAGGGCAGATACGCAGTATTTT. Protein product: CASSASGTGRADTQYF.

This clonotype was seen a handful of times. The V and J genes are TRBV5-1 and TRBJ1-5; D is unclear. The CDR3 is 15 amino acids. Per the germline V gene, CDR1 is SGHRS and CDR2 is YFSETQ. Between the trimmed V and J ends, which lost 0 bases and 0 bases, there was a span of 7 bases. The CDR3 nucleotides are TGCGCCAGCAGCTTGGGGGGTTTTAGCAATCAGCCCCAGCATTTT. Amino acids: CASSLGGFSNQPQHF.

This clonotype was detected a few times. The gene calls are TRBV12-3 or TRBV12-4 and TRBJ2-5, with 12 bases fitting TRBD2. The CDR3 totals 14 residues. V was clipped by 5 bases and J by 11 bases; unmatched bases: 9. CDR3 nucleotide sequence: TGTGCCAGCAGTACTAGCGGGGGGTCCCATGAGCAGTACTTC. Its protein product is CASSTSGGSHEQYF.

To note about this clonotype: Germline and junction disagree at one end, which may indicate a read error. V is TRBV5-5 and J is TRBJ1-4; 10 bases are a match to TRBD1. The CDR3 totals 18 residues. Germline V gene lookup returns CDR1 SGHKS and CDR2 YYEKEE (reference sequence). This CDR3 is CASSLAAGQGIRDEKLFF. The CDR3 DNA reads as TGTGCCAGTAGCTTGGCTGCGGGACAGGGGATCAGGGATGAAAAACTGTTTTTT. The full variable domain, with the rest looked up from reference TRBV5-5 and TRBJ1-4, is DAGVTQSPTHLIKTRGQQVTLRCSPISGHKSVSWYQQVLGQGPQFIFQYYEKEERGRGNFPDRFSARQFPNYSSELNVNALLLGDSALYLCASSLAAGQGIRDEKLFFGSGTQLSVL.

The chain uses TRBV5-4 and TRBJ2-2, with D maybe TRBD1 (6 bases). CDR3 size: 15 residues. In germline, CDR1 is SGHNT, CDR2 YYREEE (reference sequence). V was clipped by 6 bases and J by 2 bases, with 14 bases between them. The CDR3 loop reads CASIQGGPNTGELFF. The CDR3 DNA follows: TGTGCCAGCATCCAAGGGGGTCCTAACACCGGGGAGCTGTTTTTT.

This clonotype was detected a few times. The V gene is TRBV7-4, the J gene TRBJ2-7; 11 bases match TRBD1. The CDR3 is 14 residues long. Germline V gene lookup returns CDR1 SGHVT and CDR2 SQSDAQ. Losses at the gene ends were 6 bases for V and 3 bases for J; bases not matched to a gene: 4. CDR3 nucleotide sequence: TGTGCCAGCAGTGGGACAGGGGGTTTCTACGAGCAGTACTTC. It is translated as CASSGTGGFYEQYF.

The genes are TRBV29-1 and TRBJ1-1; D possibly corresponds to TRBD1 (5 bases). The CDR3 has 13 amino acids. V was trimmed by 5 bases and J by 2 bases, leaving 12 bases between them. Per germline, CDR1 SQVTM and CDR2 ANQGSEA. In DNA form, the CDR3 reads TGCAGCGTTAAGGGACGGATAAACACTGAAGCTTTCTTT. Protein product: CSVKGRINTEAFF.

This clonotype came up a few times. A junction end diverges from the germline sequence, so it may reflect a read error. CDR3 residues: CASSVRAGAGANVLTF. In nucleotides, the CDR3 is TGTGCCAGCAGCGTAAGGGCAGGCGCTGGAGCCAACGTCCTGACTTTC. The V and J genes are TRBV9 and TRBJ2-6, with no clear D. Germline-derived CDR1 and CDR2 are SGDLS and YYNGEE. The CDR3 totals 16 residues.

This clonotype was counted a few times. V and J are TRBV12-3 or TRBV12-4 and TRBJ1-1; D possibly corresponds to TRBD1 (5 bases). Deletions cut 1 base from V and 1 base from J, with 16 bases between. The CDR3 is 17 amino acids. The CDR3 loop is CASSLGGVHKPNTEAFF. The CDR3 region has the DNA TGTGCCAGCAGTTTAGGGGGGGTGCATAAACCGAACACTGAAGCTTTCTTT.

The chain links TRBV24-1 to TRBJ1-2; the D is unclear. The V end lost 5 bases, the J end lost 7 bases, and 16 bases lay between the germline ends. The CDR3 covers 14 residues. The germline V gene encodes CDR1 KGHDR and CDR2 SFDVKD. The CDR3 loop reads CATSGRARDGGYTF. As DNA, the CDR3 is TGTGCCACCAGTGGACGGGCGAGAGATGGTGGCTACACCTTC.